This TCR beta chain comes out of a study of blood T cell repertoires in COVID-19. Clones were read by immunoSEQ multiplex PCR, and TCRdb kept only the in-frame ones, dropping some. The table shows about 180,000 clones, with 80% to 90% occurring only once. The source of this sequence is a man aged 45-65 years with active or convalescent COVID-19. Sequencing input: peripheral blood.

The CDR3 loop reads CASSQLLSDEQFF. CDR3 sequence (DNA): TGCGCCAGCAGCCAACTGCTCTCGGATGAGCAGTTCTTC. This chain uses TRBV4-3 with TRBJ2-1; D is unclear. V was pared by 2 bases and J by 8 bases, with 10 bases between. CDR3 length: 13 residues. CDR1 is LGHNA and CDR2 is YSLEER in the germline V gene.